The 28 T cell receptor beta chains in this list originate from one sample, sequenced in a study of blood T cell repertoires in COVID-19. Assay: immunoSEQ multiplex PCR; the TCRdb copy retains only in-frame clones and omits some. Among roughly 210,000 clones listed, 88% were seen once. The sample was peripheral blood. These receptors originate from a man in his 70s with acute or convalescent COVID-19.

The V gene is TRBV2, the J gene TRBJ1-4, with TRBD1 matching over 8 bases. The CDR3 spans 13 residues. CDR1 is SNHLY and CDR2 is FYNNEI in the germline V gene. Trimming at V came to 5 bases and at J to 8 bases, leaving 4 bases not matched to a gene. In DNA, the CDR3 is TGTGCCAGCAGTACCGGGACAGGAGAAAAACTGTTTTTT. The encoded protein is CASSTGTGEKLFF.

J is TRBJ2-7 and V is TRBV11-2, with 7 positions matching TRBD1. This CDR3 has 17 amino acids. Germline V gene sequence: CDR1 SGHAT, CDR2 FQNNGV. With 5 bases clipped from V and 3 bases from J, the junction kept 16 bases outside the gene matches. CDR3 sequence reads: CASSRDLDRDSLYEQYF. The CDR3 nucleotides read TGTGCCAGCAGCCGGGACCTAGACCGGGACAGCCTCTACGAGCAGTACTTC.

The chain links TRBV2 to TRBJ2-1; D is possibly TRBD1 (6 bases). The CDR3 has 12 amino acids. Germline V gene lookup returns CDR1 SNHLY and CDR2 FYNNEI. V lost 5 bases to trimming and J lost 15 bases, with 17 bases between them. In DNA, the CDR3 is TGTGCCAGCAGTACGGACAGCTCCTTCAGGTTCTTC. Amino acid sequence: CASSTDSSFRFF.

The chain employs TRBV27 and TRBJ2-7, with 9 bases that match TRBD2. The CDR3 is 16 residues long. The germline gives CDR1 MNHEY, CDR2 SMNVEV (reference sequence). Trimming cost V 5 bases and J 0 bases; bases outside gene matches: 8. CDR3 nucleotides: TGTGCCAGCAGTGCGGGTAGCGGGAGTGCCTCCTACGAGCAGTACTTC. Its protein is CASSAGSGSASYEQYF.

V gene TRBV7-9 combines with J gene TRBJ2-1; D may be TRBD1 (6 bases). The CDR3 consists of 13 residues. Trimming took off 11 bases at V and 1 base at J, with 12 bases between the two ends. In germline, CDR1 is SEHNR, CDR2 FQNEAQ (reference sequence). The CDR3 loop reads CACQTGSYNEQFF. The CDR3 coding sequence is TGTGCCTGCCAGACAGGATCCTACAATGAGCAGTTCTTC. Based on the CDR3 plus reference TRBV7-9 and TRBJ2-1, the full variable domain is DTGVSQNPRHKITKRGQNVTFRCDPISEHNRLYWYRQTLGQGPEFLTYFQNEAQLEKSRLLSDRFSAERPKGSFSTLEIQRTEQGDSAMYLCACQTGSYNEQFFGPGTRLTVL.

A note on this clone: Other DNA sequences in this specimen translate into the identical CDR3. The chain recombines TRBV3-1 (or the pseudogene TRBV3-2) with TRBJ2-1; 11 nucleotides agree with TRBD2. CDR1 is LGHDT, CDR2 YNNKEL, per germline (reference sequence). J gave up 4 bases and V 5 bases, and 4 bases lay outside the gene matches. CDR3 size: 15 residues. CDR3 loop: CASSSGTSGYNEQFF. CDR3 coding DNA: TGTGCCAGCAGCTCCGGGACTAGCGGATACAATGAGCAGTTCTTC.

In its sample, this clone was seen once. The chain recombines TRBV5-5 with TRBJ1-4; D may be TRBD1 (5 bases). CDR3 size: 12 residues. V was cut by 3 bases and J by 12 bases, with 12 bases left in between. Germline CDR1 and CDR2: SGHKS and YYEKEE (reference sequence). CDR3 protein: CASSSPWGELFF. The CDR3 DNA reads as TGTGCCAGCAGCTCCCCTTGGGGCGAACTGTTTTTT.

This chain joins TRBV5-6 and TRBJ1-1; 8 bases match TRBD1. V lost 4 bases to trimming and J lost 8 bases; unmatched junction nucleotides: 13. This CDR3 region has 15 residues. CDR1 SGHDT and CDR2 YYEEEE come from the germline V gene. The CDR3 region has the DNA TGTGCCAGCAGCCCACAGACAGGGACAGGCGGAGAAGCTTTCTTT. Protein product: CASSPQTGTGGEAFF. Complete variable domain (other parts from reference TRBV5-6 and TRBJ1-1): DAGVTQSPTHLIKTRGQQVTLRCSPKSGHDTVSWYQQALGQGPQFIFQYYEEEERQRGNFPDRFSGHQFPNYSSELNVNALLLGDSALYLCASSPQTGTGGEAFFGQGTRLTVV.

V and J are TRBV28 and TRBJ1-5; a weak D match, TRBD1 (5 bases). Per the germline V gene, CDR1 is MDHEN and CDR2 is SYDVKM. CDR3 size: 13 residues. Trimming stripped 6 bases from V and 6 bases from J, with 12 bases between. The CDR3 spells CASRGQGGQPQHF. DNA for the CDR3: TGTGCCAGCAGGGGCCAGGGAGGTCAGCCCCAGCATTTT.

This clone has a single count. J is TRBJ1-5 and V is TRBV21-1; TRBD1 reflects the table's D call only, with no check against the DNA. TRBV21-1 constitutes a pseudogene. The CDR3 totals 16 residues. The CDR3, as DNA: TGTGCCAGCAGCAAAGCGCGCAGGGAAAGCAATCAGCCCCAGCATTTT. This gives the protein CASSKARRESNQPQHF.

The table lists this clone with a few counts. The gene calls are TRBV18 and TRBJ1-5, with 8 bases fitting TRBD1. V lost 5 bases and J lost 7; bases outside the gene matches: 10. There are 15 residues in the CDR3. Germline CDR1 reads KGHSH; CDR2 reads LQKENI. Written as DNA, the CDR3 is TGTGCCAGCTCATTTTCCGGGACAGGACGGCAGCCCCAGCATTTT. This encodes CASSFSGTGRQPQHF.

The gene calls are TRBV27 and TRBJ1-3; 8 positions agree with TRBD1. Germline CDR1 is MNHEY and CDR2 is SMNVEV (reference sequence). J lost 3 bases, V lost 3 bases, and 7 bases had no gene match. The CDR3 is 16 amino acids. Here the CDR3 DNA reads TGTGCCAGCAGTTTGGTCGGGGACAGGCTTGGAAACACCATATATTTT. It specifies CASSLVGDRLGNTIYF.

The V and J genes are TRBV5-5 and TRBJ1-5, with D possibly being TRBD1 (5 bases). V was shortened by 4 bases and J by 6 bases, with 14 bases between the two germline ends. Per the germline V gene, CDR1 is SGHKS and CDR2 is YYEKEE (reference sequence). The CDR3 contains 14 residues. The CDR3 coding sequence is TGTGCCAGCAGCCAAGGGGCAGTTGGTCAGCCCCAGCATTTT. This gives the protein CASSQGAVGQPQHF.

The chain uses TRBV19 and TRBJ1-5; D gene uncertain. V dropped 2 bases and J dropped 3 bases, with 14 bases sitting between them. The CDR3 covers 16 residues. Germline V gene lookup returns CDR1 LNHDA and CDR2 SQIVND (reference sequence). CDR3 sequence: CASSIITGSLNQPQHF. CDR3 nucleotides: TGTGCCAGTAGTATAATCACCGGGTCACTCAATCAGCCCCAGCATTTT.

The CDR3 coding sequence is TGTGCCAGCAACACGGTAACAGGGGGTGAGCAGCCCCAGCATTTT. This gives the protein CASNTVTGGEQPQHF. The genes are TRBV6-5 and TRBJ1-5, with 8 bases identical to TRBD1. V shed 7 bases, J shed 7 bases, and the junction held 12 bases outside the gene matches. CDR1 MNHEY and CDR2 SVGAGI come from the germline V gene. This CDR3 spans 15 amino acids.

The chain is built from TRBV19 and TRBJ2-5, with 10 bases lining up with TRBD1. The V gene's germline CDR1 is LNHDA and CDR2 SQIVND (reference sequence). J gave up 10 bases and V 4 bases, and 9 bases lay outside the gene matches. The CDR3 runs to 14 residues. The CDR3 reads CASSTPGQGTIQYF. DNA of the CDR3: TGTGCCAGTAGTACTCCGGGACAGGGGACGATCCAGTACTTC.

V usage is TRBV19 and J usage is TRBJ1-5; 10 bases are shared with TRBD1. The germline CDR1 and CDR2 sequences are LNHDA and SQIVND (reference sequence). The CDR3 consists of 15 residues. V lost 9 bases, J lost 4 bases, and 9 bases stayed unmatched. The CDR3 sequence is CASETGGKGNQPQHF. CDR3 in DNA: TGTGCCAGCGAGACAGGGGGCAAAGGGAATCAGCCCCAGCATTTT.

The CDR3 DNA reads as TGCAGTGCTAGTGGGACAGGGGGCCGTTCCACTGAAGCTTTCTTT. Encoded protein: CSASGTGGRSTEAFF. The V and J genes are TRBV20-1 and TRBJ1-1; 12 nucleotides match TRBD1. CDR1 is DFQATT and CDR2 is SNEGSKA in the germline V gene (reference sequence). The junction had 6 bases not matched to a gene; V was cut back by 3 bases and J by 4 bases. The CDR3 runs 15 residues.

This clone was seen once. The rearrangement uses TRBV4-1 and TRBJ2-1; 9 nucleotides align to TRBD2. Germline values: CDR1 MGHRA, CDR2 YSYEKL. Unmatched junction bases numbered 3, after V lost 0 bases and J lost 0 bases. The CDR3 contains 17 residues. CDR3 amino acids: CASSQDSGRSSYNEQFF. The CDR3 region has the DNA TGCGCCAGCAGCCAAGACAGCGGGAGGAGCTCCTACAATGAGCAGTTCTTC.

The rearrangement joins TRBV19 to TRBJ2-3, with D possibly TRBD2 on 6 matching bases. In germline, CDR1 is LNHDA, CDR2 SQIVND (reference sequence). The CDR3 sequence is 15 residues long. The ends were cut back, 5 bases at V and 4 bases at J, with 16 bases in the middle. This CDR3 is CASSYSGKRADTQYF. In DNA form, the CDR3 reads TGTGCCAGTAGTTACTCGGGGAAGCGGGCAGATACGCAGTATTTT.

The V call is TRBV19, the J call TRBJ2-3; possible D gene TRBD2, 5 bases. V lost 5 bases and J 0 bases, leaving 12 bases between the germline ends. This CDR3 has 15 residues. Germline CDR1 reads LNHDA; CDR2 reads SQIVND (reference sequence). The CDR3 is CASSQRAHSTDTQYF. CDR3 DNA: TGTGCCAGTAGTCAGAGGGCCCATAGCACAGATACGCAGTATTTT.

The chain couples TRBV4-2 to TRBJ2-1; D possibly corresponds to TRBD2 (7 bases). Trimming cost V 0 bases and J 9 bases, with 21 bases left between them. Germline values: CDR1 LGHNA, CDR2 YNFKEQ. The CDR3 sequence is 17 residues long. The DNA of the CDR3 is TGTGCCAGCAGCCAAGATGGTGGGGGCGGGAGCAGAGTTGAGCAGTTCTTC. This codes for CASSQDGGGGSRVEQFF.

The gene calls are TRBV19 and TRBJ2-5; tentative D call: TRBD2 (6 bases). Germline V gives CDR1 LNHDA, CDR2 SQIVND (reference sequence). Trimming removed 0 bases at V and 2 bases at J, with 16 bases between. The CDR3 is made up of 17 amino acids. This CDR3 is CASSIEGGLYSQETQYF. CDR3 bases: TGTGCCAGTAGTATAGAGGGGGGACTCTACTCTCAAGAGACCCAGTACTTC.

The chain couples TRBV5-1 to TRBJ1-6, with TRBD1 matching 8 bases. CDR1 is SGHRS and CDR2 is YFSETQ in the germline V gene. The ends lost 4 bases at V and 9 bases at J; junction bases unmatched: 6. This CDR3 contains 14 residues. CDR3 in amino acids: CASSLGQGVSPLHF. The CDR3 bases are TGCGCCAGCAGCCTAGGACAGGGAGTTTCACCCCTCCACTTT.

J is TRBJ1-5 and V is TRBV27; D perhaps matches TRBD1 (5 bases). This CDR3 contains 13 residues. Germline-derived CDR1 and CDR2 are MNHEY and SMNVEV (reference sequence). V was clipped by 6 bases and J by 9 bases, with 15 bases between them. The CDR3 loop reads CASSPAGHRPQHF. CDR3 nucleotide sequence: TGTGCCAGCAGCCCAGCAGGACACCGGCCCCAGCATTTT.

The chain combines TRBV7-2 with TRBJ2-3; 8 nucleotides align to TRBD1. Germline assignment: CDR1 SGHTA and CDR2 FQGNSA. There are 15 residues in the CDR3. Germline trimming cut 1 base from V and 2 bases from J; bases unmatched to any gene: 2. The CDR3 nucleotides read TGTGCCAGCAGCTTAGGGACAGGGCACACAGATACGCAGTATTTT. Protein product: CASSLGTGHTDTQYF.

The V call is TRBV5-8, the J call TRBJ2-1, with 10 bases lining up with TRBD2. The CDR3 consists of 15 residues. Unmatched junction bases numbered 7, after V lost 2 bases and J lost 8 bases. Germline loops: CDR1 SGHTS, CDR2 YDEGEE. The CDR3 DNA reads TGTGCCAGCAGCTTTGAAGCGGGAGGGAGTTATGAGCAGTTCTTC. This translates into CASSFEAGGSYEQFF.

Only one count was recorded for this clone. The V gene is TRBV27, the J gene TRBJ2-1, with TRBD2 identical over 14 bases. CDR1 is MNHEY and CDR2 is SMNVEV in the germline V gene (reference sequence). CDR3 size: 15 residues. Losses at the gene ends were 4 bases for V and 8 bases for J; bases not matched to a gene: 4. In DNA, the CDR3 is TGTGCCAGCAGTTCCGGGACTAGCGGGAGTGATGAGCAGTTCTTC. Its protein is CASSSGTSGSDEQFF.